This T cell receptor (beta chain) was observed in a study of T-cell memory formation after mild COVID-19. General study points: Researchers found some responding clones in pre-infection memory, a sign that cross-reactive memory joined. CM and EM subsets held most contracting CD4+ clones; EMRA held CD8+ ones. Proof of SARS-CoV-2 specificity was absent for the second-wave clones that crested on day 37. Clones that got smaller from day 15 to 85 had even CD4/CD8, while clones growing later tipped toward CD4+.

V was shortened by 2 bases and J by 4 bases, with 10 bases between the two germline ends. The germline V gene encodes CDR1 SQVTM and CDR2 ANQGSEA. The CDR3 sequence is 13 residues long. There are many counts of this clonotype. Its matching antigen is unknown. TCRdb re-derived calls from the 5' RACE reads in MiXCR, one entry per CDR3 protein. The sample lists a few hundred thousand distinct CDR3 sequences, approximately 8% occurring once. The rearrangement joins TRBV29-1 to TRBJ2-3; D may be TRBD2 (5 bases). The sequenced sample was PBMCs or a T cell subset sorted from them (not recorded which). This TCR derives from a man between 18 and 29 years old who had mild COVID-19 (a few samples of this study predate the infection). Cell type and time point are not known. CDR3 bases: TGCAGCGTTGAAAGGACTGCTGCAGATACGCAGTATTTT. Its protein is CSVERTAADTQYF.